This paragraph covers one T cell receptor (beta chain) sequence. The antigen is not known. These data belong to a study of PD-1 blockade in mismatch repair-deficient tumors. About the study: Patients had around twelve mismatch repair-deficient cancer types, all previously treated and progressing. Study-wide results and limits: Tumor-resident clones, often absent from pretreatment blood, expanded after pembrolizumab and then contracted.

Mismatch repair deficiency was confirmed in all patients, by PCR or immunohistochemistry. The TCR-sequenced patients were a few responders to pembrolizumab. Clones were read by immunoSEQ multiplex PCR, and TCRdb kept only the in-frame ones, dropping some. The sample includes 35,000 to 40,000 clones, 70% to 80% of them seen just once. The clonotype comes from an adult with mismatch repair-deficient cancer. The source was peripheral blood, collected 4 weeks after starting pembrolizumab.

The DNA of the CDR3 is TGTGCCAGCAGCTTAGGGATAGCGTTTCTGGCCAAAAACATTCAGTACTTC. Translation: CASSLGIAFLAKNIQYF. The chain links TRBV7-2 to TRBJ2-4, with D perhaps matching TRBD2 (5 bases). The germline V gene has CDR1 SGHTA and CDR2 FQGNSA. CDR3 length: 17 amino acids. Trimming shortened V by 1 base and J by 1 base, and 14 bases separated the two germline ends.